These 5 T cell receptor beta chains came from one sample sequenced in a study of blood T cell repertoires in COVID-19. Some clones are missing from TCRdb's copy, which holds only in-frame ones; the method was immunoSEQ multiplex PCR. The sample lists 250,000 to 300,000 clones; approximately 90% were seen once. Sequenced material: peripheral blood. These receptors all stem from a woman in her forties or fifties who had recovered from COVID-19.

V usage is TRBV7-9 and J usage is TRBJ1-1; possibly TRBD1 for D (5 bases). CDR1 and CDR2 from the germline V gene are SEHNR and FQNEAQ (reference sequence). Trimming pared 2 bases from V and 4 bases from J, leaving 8 bases between. This CDR3 is built from 13 residues. CDR3 DNA: TGTGCCAGCAGCTTACAGGGTTTCACTGAAGCTTTCTTT. As protein: CASSLQGFTEAFF. The whole variable domain, remainder taken from reference TRBV7-9 and TRBJ1-1, is DTGVSQNPRHKITKRGQNVTFRCDPISEHNRLYWYRQTLGQGPEFLTYFQNEAQLEKSRLLSDRFSAERPKGSFSTLEIQRTEQGDSAMYLCASSLQGFTEAFFGQGTRLTVV.

About this clone itself: Other nucleotide sequences from this sample produce the same CDR3. The CDR3 DNA follows: TGTGCCAGCAGGGGACAGGGCTACGAGCAGTACTTC. Translation: CASRGQGYEQYF. This chain connects TRBV12-3 or TRBV12-4 to TRBJ2-7; 9 positions agree with TRBD1. V shed 6 bases and J 3 bases; nucleotides not matched to a gene: 0. This CDR3 has 12 amino acids.

The chain carries TRBV7-2 and TRBJ2-3; D remains unclear. CDR3 length: 16 residues. CDR1 and CDR2 from the germline V gene are SGHTA and FQGNSA. V was pared by 0 bases and J by 0 bases, with 10 bases between. DNA for the CDR3: TGTGCCAGCAGCTTAGCTAGGCGGCCTAGCACAGATACGCAGTATTTT. Amino acid sequence: CASSLARRPSTDTQYF.

In DNA, the CDR3 is TGTGCCAGCAGACAAGCAGGGTGGGAACAGCCCCAGCATTTT. Translated, it gives CASRQAGWEQPQHF. This rearrangement joins TRBV27 to TRBJ1-5; D is perhaps TRBD1 (5 bases). The V and J ends lost 6 bases and 7 bases respectively, with 16 bases between them. Germline-derived CDR1 and CDR2 are MNHEY and SMNVEV (reference sequence). The CDR3 is made up of 14 amino acids.

DNA for the CDR3: TGTGCCAGCAGCCTGGGACTAGCGGGAGGCGAGCAGTACTTC. This sequence encodes CASSLGLAGGEQYF. The chain carries TRBV7-2 and TRBJ2-7; 15 positions agree with TRBD2. CDR1 and CDR2 from the germline V gene are SGHTA and FQGNSA. The CDR3 runs 14 residues. Losses at the gene ends were 5 bases for V and 6 bases for J; bases not matched to a gene: 2.